These 17 T cell receptor beta chains came from one sample sequenced in a study of siplizumab effects on memory and regulatory T cells. Measured with immunoSEQ multiplex PCR; TCRdb has only the in-frame clones, and not every one. Of around 87,000 clones listed, approximately 90% are singletons. Sequenced material: CD4+ T cells sorted from blood. The receptor set was obtained from a human donor in good health.

The chain combines TRBV19 with TRBJ2-4; TRBD1 might be the D (6 bases). The germline CDR1 and CDR2 sequences are LNHDA and SQIVND (reference sequence). The CDR3 sequence is 14 residues long. V was shortened by 3 bases and J by 7 bases, with 13 bases between the two germline ends. The CDR3 reads CASSIKTGSNIQYF. Here the CDR3 DNA reads TGTGCCAGTAGTATCAAAACAGGGTCGAACATTCAGTACTTC.

The chain couples TRBV7-9 to TRBJ2-7; D perhaps matches TRBD1 (5 bases). CDR1 and CDR2 (germline): SEHNR, FQNEAQ (reference sequence). V was cut by 2 bases and J by 5 bases, with 10 bases left in between. This CDR3 contains 13 residues. The CDR3 region has the DNA TGTGCCAGCAGCTTAACAGGAGTTGACGAGCAGTACTTC. Its protein product is CASSLTGVDEQYF.

The chain joins TRBV27 to TRBJ1-2; D might be TRBD1 (5 bases). This CDR3 has 15 amino acids. Germline CDR1 MNHEY, CDR2 SMNVEV (reference sequence). Trimming left V 1 base short and J 2 bases short, with 11 bases between. CDR3 residues: CASSLFSGPNYGYTF. The CDR3 DNA sequence: TGTGCCAGCAGTTTATTTTCGGGACCCAACTATGGCTACACCTTC.

The chain couples TRBV2 to TRBJ1-2; 8 bases are a match to TRBD1. V was pared by 6 bases and J by 14 bases, with 8 bases of the junction left unmatched. Germline CDR1 SNHLY, CDR2 FYNNEI. This CDR3 is 11 amino acids long. The CDR3 sequence: CASRQGERETF. DNA for the CDR3: TGTGCCAGCAGACAGGGGGAGAGGGAAACCTTC.

The chain joins TRBV7-3 to TRBJ2-5; D is possibly TRBD2 (6 bases). The CDR3 spans 13 residues. With 4 bases removed from V and 5 bases from J, the gap between germline ends came to 11 bases. Germline CDR1 and CDR2: SGHTA and FQGTGA. CDR3 region: CASSSLASETQYF. The CDR3 DNA is TGTGCCAGCAGCTCTCTAGCGAGTGAGACCCAGTACTTC.

The genes are TRBV18 and TRBJ2-3; tentatively, D is TRBD1 (6 bases). V was cut by 3 bases and J by 1 base, with 8 bases left in between. The CDR3 is 14 amino acids. Germline V CDR1 and CDR2: KGHSH, LQKENI. The CDR3 loop is CASSPAGGTDTQYF. The DNA for the CDR3 is TGTGCCAGCTCACCGGCAGGGGGCACAGATACGCAGTATTTT.

V and J are TRBV6-1 and TRBJ1-5, with TRBD1 as a possible D gene (5 bases). The V gene's germline CDR1 is MNHNS and CDR2 SASEGT. There are 15 residues in the CDR3. Between the trimmed V and J ends, which lost 0 bases and 7 bases, there was a span of 13 bases. Written as DNA, the CDR3 is TGTGCCAGCAGTGAAGCTTCCGGGGCTCGGCAGCCCCAGCATTTT. As protein: CASSEASGARQPQHF.

The genes are TRBV30 and TRBJ1-5, with D possibly being TRBD1 (6 bases). The CDR3 runs to 14 residues. Germline V lookup: CDR1 GTSNPN, CDR2 SVGIG (reference sequence). Trimming left V 2 bases short and J 3 bases short, with 11 bases between. CDR3 nucleotides: TGTGCCTGGAGTCGGACAGAAATCAATCAGCCCCAGCATTTT. Amino acids: CAWSRTEINQPQHF.

The rearrangement uses TRBV7-3 and TRBJ2-1; D ambiguous. Germline V gives CDR1 SGHTA, CDR2 FQGTGA. The CDR3 runs 16 residues. Trimming pared 4 bases from V and 2 bases from J, leaving 15 bases between. This chain's CDR3 is CASSSVVSETYNEQFF. CDR3 coding DNA: TGTGCCAGCAGCTCGGTGGTGTCGGAAACCTACAATGAGCAGTTCTTC.

The chain joins TRBV4-3 to TRBJ2-7, with 10 bases identical to TRBD2. The V gene end was trimmed by 0 bases and the J gene end by 2 bases; junction bases not matched to a gene: 4. The germline CDR1 and CDR2 sequences are LGHNA and YSLEER. The CDR3 loop spans 16 amino acids. The CDR3 DNA reads TGCGCCAGCAGCCAAGATAATCTAGCGGGAGCCTACGAGCAGTACTTC. It translates to CASSQDNLAGAYEQYF.

This sequence joins TRBV5-4 and TRBJ2-3; D is ambiguous. In germline, CDR1 is SGHNT, CDR2 YYREEE (reference sequence). V dropped 4 bases and J dropped 6 bases, with 9 bases sitting between them. This CDR3 contains 12 residues. As DNA, the CDR3 is TGTGCCAGCAGCCTCCCCGGCGATACGCAGTATTTT. It codes for CASSLPGDTQYF. Supplemented by reference TRBV5-4 and TRBJ2-3, the full variable domain reads ETGVTQSPTHLIKTRGQQVTLRCSSQSGHNTVSWYQQALGQGPQFIFQYYREEENGRGNFPPRFSGLQFPNYSSELNVNALELDDSALYLCASSLPGDTQYFGPGTRLTVL.

The V and J genes are TRBV7-9 and TRBJ1-2; D may be TRBD1 (6 bases). The CDR3 loop spans 13 amino acids. Trimming cost V 3 bases and J 4 bases, with 9 bases left between them. From germline, CDR1 is SEHNR and CDR2 FQNEAQ (reference sequence). CDR3 protein: CASSFTGTYGYTF. CDR3 coding DNA: TGTGCCAGCAGCTTCACAGGGACCTATGGCTACACCTTC.

The chain employs TRBV5-1 and TRBJ2-4, with a possible D match to TRBD1 (5 bases). V lost 0 bases to trimming and J lost 6 bases, with 22 bases between them. The CDR3 is 18 amino acids. Germline V CDR1 and CDR2: SGHRS, YFSETQ. The CDR3 DNA is TGCGCCAGCAGCTTGGTTCAGGGTGGCGTAGGTATGATAAACATTCAGTACTTC. Its protein product is CASSLVQGGVGMINIQYF.

The chain has TRBV6-1 and TRBJ1-2, with no clear D. The germline V and J ends were trimmed by 1 base and 0 bases, with 9 bases remaining between them. The CDR3 totals 15 residues. Germline CDR1 is MNHNS and CDR2 is SASEGT. CDR3 protein: CASSEGPTANYGYTF. The CDR3 DNA reads as TGTGCCAGCAGTGAAGGGCCGACGGCTAACTATGGCTACACCTTC.

The chain uses TRBV7-2 and TRBJ1-4; tentative D call: TRBD1 (6 bases). V was shortened by 5 bases and J by 4 bases, with 11 bases between the two germline ends. The CDR3 is 14 amino acids. Germline lookup yields CDR1 SGHTA and CDR2 FQGNSA. CDR3 nucleotides: TGTGCCAGCAGCCTACAGGGAGGTAATGAAAAACTGTTTTTT. Its protein is CASSLQGGNEKLFF.

This chain connects TRBV7-9 to TRBJ2-1; 12 nucleotides agree with TRBD2. This CDR3 region has 15 residues. Per germline, CDR1 SEHNR and CDR2 FQNEAQ (reference sequence). V lost 7 bases to trimming and J lost 7 bases; unmatched junction nucleotides: 8. CDR3 nucleotide sequence: TGTGCCAGCATCCAGACTAGCGGGAGACGGAATGAGCAGTTCTTC. Protein: CASIQTSGRRNEQFF.

In its sample, this clone was seen once. V usage is TRBV5-1 and J usage is TRBJ2-3, with TRBD1 matching over 8 bases. The CDR3 sequence is 18 residues long. Germline V gene lookup returns CDR1 SGHRS and CDR2 YFSETQ. V trimming: 3 bases; J trimming: 4 bases; junction bases outside the gene matches: 16. The CDR3 spells CASSSPLGQGASADTQYF. The CDR3 nucleotides read TGCGCCAGCAGCTCGCCGCTCGGACAGGGTGCCTCCGCAGATACGCAGTATTTT.